Below are 21 T cell receptor beta chains sequenced from a single sample in a study of T cell repertoires in cytomegalovirus infection (dated by TCRdb to the late 2010s). The sequencer listed for this sample is Illumina HiSeq 1500. The public reads were reprocessed in TCRdb via fastp at Q25 and MiXCR, keeping in-frame beta chains. Rows are combined by CDR3 protein, so each entry shows the most common genes and DNA. The sample table shows around 530,000 distinct CDR3 sequences, and about a quarter are seen once. The top ten clones comprise 13% of the sample. The specimen was PBMCs. The receptors originated from a human donor in good health (CMV status not recorded). Some clones in this sample may be carry-over from other donors' samples.

V usage is TRBV19 and J usage is TRBJ2-2; D is possibly TRBD1 (5 bases). CDR1 and CDR2 from the germline V gene are LNHDA and SQIVND (reference sequence). This CDR3 is 14 amino acids long. Trimming took off 6 bases at V and 4 bases at J, with 12 bases between the two ends. CDR3 nucleotide sequence: TGTGCCAGTAGATTGTGGGGCTCCACCGGGGAGCTGTTTTTT. Translation gives CASRLWGSTGELFF.

This clonotype was counted ten times or more. The rearrangement links TRBV24-1 to TRBJ2-1, with TRBD2 matching 11 bases. Germline values: CDR1 KGHDR, CDR2 SFDVKD. This CDR3 has 20 residues. V lost 0 bases to trimming and J lost 1 base; unmatched junction nucleotides: 10. DNA of the CDR3: TGTGCCACCAGTGATTTGCCCGGGACTAGCGGAGCGACGTCCTACAATGAGCAGTTCTTC. Translated, it gives CATSDLPGTSGATSYNEQFF.

The V call is TRBV28, the J call TRBJ2-7, with 10 nucleotides matching TRBD2. Germline V CDR1 and CDR2: MDHEN, SYDVKM. The CDR3 extends over 15 amino acids. Trimming removed 5 bases from V and 12 bases from J; junction bases left unmatched: 16. The CDR3 protein is CASSPPGASGSPTYF. CDR3 nucleotide sequence: TGTGCCAGCAGTCCCCCCGGGGCTAGCGGGAGCCCCACGTACTTC.

The sample holds many counts of this clonotype. The V gene is TRBV7-2, the J gene TRBJ2-1; tentatively, D is TRBD2 (5 bases). The CDR3 spans 16 residues. Germline CDR1 and CDR2: SGHTA and FQGNSA. The V gene lost 1 base and the J gene lost 3 bases, with 13 bases spanning the gap. The DNA of the CDR3 is TGTGCCAGCAGCTTAGTAGGCCGCGCGGGCTACAATGAGCAGTTCTTC. It translates to CASSLVGRAGYNEQFF.

This clonotype was seen many times. The chain links TRBV7-8 to TRBJ2-5; possible D gene TRBD2, 6 bases. Trimming removed 1 base from V and 2 bases from J, with 14 bases in between. Germline V lookup: CDR1 SGHVS, CDR2 FQNEAQ. This CDR3 spans 16 amino acids. CDR3: CASSLVGVSGQETQYF. The DNA for the CDR3 is TGTGCCAGCAGCTTAGTTGGGGTTAGCGGTCAAGAGACCCAGTACTTC.

The V call is TRBV7-9, the J call TRBJ2-7; 9 bases are shared with TRBD2. V lost 4 bases to trimming and J lost 7 bases; unmatched junction nucleotides: 11. CDR3 size: 15 residues. Per the germline V gene, CDR1 is SEHNR and CDR2 is FQNEAQ (reference sequence). CDR3 nucleotides: TGTGCCAGCAGCTCCTGGGTAGCGGGAGAAGGTGAGCAGTACGTC. Residues: CASSSWVAGEGEQYV.

The rearrangement joins TRBV4-3 to TRBJ2-7; D is perhaps TRBD2 (7 bases). With 3 bases removed from V and 5 bases from J, the gap between germline ends came to 20 bases. CDR3 length equals 16 residues. CDR1 is LGHNA and CDR2 is YSLEER in the germline V gene. The chain's CDR3 is CASSHSQGGGPHEQYF. The CDR3, as DNA: TGCGCCAGCAGCCACAGTCAAGGGGGAGGGCCCCACGAGCAGTACTTC.

The chain links TRBV15 to TRBJ1-4; 11 bases are a match to TRBD1. Germline CDR1 LNHNV, CDR2 YYDKDF (reference sequence). The length of the CDR3 is 17 residues. Trimming at V came to 6 bases and at J to 1 base, leaving 7 bases not matched to a gene. CDR3 loop: CATSPGQGGRTNEKLFF. In DNA, the CDR3 is TGTGCCACCAGTCCGGGACAGGGGGGTAGAACTAATGAAAAACTGTTTTTT.

This clonotype was counted only a few times. The V call is TRBV6-2 or TRBV6-3, the J call TRBJ2-7, with 7 bases lining up with TRBD2. V was pared by 6 bases and J by 2 bases, with 4 bases of the junction left unmatched. Germline lookup yields CDR1 MNHEY and CDR2 SVGEGT. The CDR3 covers 13 residues. Written as DNA, the CDR3 is TGTGCCAGCAGCGGGGGGATGGCCTACGAGCAGTACGTC. The encoded protein is CASSGGMAYEQYV.

This clonotype was counted many times. The V call is TRBV7-8, the J call TRBJ2-3; 8 bases agree with TRBD2. Germline lookup yields CDR1 SGHVS and CDR2 FQNEAQ. J was trimmed by 4 bases and V by 5 bases; bases with no gene match: 5. This CDR3 is built from 14 residues. CDR3 sequence: CASSEAGVPDTQYF. CDR3 coding DNA: TGTGCCAGCAGCGAAGCGGGAGTCCCAGATACGCAGTATTTT.

This clonotype has just a few counts. The rearrangement links TRBV5-1 to TRBJ1-1; D is undetermined. Trimming shortened V by 2 bases and J by 0 bases, and 14 bases separated the two germline ends. CDR3 length: 16 amino acids. The germline V gene has CDR1 SGHRS and CDR2 YFSETQ. CDR3 coding DNA: TGCGCCAGCAGCTTCGGTAGGGTACCCATGAACACTGAAGCTTTCTTT. It specifies CASSFGRVPMNTEAFF.

This rearrangement joins TRBV4-1 to TRBJ1-3, with TRBD1 as a possible D gene (5 bases). V was shortened by 7 bases and J by 0 bases, with 13 bases between the two germline ends. CDR1 and CDR2 (germline): MGHRA, YSYEKL. The CDR3 consists of 15 residues. For the CDR3, the DNA is TGCGCCAGCAAGGGACTCCTGTTCTCTGGAAACACCATATATTTT. Its translation is CASKGLLFSGNTIYF.

This clonotype was recorded only once. V is TRBV6-2 or TRBV6-3 and J is TRBJ2-1; the match to TRBD2 covers 8 bases. Germline lookup yields CDR1 MNHEY and CDR2 SVGEGT. V lost 8 bases to trimming and J lost 2 bases; unmatched junction nucleotides: 5. CDR3 size: 14 residues. The CDR3 protein is CASAPGRAYNEQFF. CDR3 nucleotides: TGTGCCAGCGCTCCCGGGAGGGCCTACAATGAGCAGTTCTTC.

In this sample, this clonotype turned up a few times. This chain links TRBV11-3 with TRBJ1-1; 7 bases are a match to TRBD1. The CDR3 consists of 13 residues. V dropped 5 bases and J dropped 5; count of bases not matched to a gene: 5. Germline lookup yields CDR1 SGHNT and CDR2 YENEEA. The CDR3 region is CASSTRQGTEAFF. The CDR3 nucleotides are TGTGCCAGCAGCACTCGACAGGGAACTGAAGCTTTCTTT.

J is TRBJ1-1 and V is TRBV7-9; D not certain. This CDR3 is 15 amino acids long. The ends were cut back, 4 bases at V and 0 bases at J, with 12 bases in the middle. Germline V gene data show CDR1 as SEHNR and CDR2 as FQNEAQ (reference sequence). The CDR3 is CASSSRNSLNTEAFF. In DNA, the CDR3 is TGTGCCAGCAGCTCGAGAAACTCATTGAACACTGAAGCTTTCTTT.

V usage is TRBV4-3 and J usage is TRBJ1-6; D uncertain. V lost 0 bases to trimming and J lost 4 bases, with 10 bases between them. Germline CDR1 LGHNA, CDR2 YSLEER. The CDR3 is 16 amino acids. The CDR3 here is CASSQERTVYNSPLHF. DNA for the CDR3: TGCGCCAGCAGCCAAGAGCGGACGGTATATAATTCACCCCTCCACTTT.

The chain combines TRBV12-5 with TRBJ2-4; no reliable D call. V shed 7 bases and J shed 5 bases, with 9 bases lying between them. The CDR3 extends over 12 amino acids. The germline V gene has CDR1 LGHNT and CDR2 FRNRAP. CDR3 coding DNA: TGTGCTAGTGCCATGGACCAAAACATTCAGTACTTC. This codes for CASAMDQNIQYF.

This clonotype has more than one count but fewer than ten. The rearrangement links TRBV24-1 to TRBJ2-1; 14 bases map to TRBD2. Germline CDR1 reads KGHDR; CDR2 reads SFDVKD. Trimming removed 5 bases from V and 8 bases from J; junction bases left unmatched: 13. The CDR3 is 18 residues long. The chain's CDR3 is CATSASLGTSGSIYEQFF. CDR3 nucleotides: TGTGCCACCAGTGCTTCATTGGGGACTAGCGGGAGTATATATGAGCAGTTCTTC.

A few counts support this clonotype. This rearrangement joins TRBV12-3 or TRBV12-4 to TRBJ2-1; 9 bases match TRBD1. V lost 5 bases and J lost 3; bases outside the gene matches: 5. The CDR3 loop spans 15 amino acids. The CDR3 protein is CASSPWTGVYNEQFF. The DNA for the CDR3 is TGTGCCAGCAGTCCCTGGACAGGGGTCTACAATGAGCAGTTCTTC.

V usage is TRBV20-1 and J usage is TRBJ2-1, with 16 bases that match TRBD2. The junction had 12 bases not matched to a gene; V was cut back by 4 bases and J by 9 bases. The CDR3 runs to 17 residues. Germline V gives CDR1 DFQATT, CDR2 SNEGSKA (reference sequence). The CDR3 DNA is TGCAGTGCTACAGATATTGGGACTAGCGGGAGGGAAGGTGAGCAGTTCTTC. This encodes CSATDIGTSGREGEQFF.

The table lists this clonotype with many counts. V and J are TRBV7-2 and TRBJ1-3, with 7 bases matching TRBD1. CDR1 and CDR2 (germline): SGHTA, FQGNSA. Losses at the gene ends were 5 bases for V and 5 bases for J; bases not matched to a gene: 9. This CDR3 has 15 residues. The CDR3 DNA follows: TGTGCCAGCAGCCCGCAGGAGGGGGCGAGAAACACCATATATTTT. This gives the protein CASSPQEGARNTIYF.